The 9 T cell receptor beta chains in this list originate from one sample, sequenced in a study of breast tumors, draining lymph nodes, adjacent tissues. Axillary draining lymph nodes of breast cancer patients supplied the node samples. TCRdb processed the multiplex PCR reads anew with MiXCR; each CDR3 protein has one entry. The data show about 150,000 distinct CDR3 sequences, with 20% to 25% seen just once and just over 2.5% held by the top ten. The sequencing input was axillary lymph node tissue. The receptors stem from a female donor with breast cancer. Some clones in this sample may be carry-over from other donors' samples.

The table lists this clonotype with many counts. CDR3 DNA sequence: TGTGCCAGCAGTTTAAACGGAAATCAGCCCCAGCATTTT. This sequence encodes CASSLNGNQPQHF. This chain uses TRBV12-3 or TRBV12-4 with TRBJ1-5; D remains unclear. Trimming removed 2 bases at V and 4 bases at J, with 6 bases between. This CDR3 contains 13 residues.

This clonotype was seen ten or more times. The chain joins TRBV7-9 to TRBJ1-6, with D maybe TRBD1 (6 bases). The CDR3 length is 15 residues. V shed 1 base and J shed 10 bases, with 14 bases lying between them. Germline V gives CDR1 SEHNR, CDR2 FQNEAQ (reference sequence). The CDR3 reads CASSLGPGARSPLHF. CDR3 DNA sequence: TGTGCCAGCAGCTTAGGTCCAGGGGCTAGATCACCCCTCCACTTT.

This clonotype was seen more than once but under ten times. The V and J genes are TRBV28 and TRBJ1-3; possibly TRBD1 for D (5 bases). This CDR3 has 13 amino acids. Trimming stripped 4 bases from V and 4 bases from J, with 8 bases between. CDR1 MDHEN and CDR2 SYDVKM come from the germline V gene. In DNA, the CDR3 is TGTGCCAGCAGTTCAGGGCCCGGAAACACCATATATTTT. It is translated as CASSSGPGNTIYF.

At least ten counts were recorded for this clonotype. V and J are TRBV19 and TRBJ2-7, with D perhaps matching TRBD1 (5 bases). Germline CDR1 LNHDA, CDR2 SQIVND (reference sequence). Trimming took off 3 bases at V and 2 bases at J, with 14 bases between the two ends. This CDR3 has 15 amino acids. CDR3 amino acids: CASSIEAGNTYEQYF. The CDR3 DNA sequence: TGTGCCAGTAGTATTGAGGCAGGGAACACCTACGAGCAGTACTTC.

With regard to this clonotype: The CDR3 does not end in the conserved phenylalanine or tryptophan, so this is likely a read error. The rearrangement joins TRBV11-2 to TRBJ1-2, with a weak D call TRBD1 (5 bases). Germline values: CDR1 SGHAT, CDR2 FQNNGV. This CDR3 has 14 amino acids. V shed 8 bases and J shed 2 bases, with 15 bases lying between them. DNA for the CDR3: TGTGCCAGCCGAGGGCAGGGACGAAACTATGGCTACACCCTC. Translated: CASRGQGRNYGYTL.

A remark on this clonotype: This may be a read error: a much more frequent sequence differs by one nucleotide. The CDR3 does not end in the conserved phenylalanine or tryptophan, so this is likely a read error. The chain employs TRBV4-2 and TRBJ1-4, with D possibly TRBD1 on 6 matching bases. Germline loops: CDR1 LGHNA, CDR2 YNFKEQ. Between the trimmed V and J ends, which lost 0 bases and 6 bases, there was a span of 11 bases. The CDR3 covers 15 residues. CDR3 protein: CASSQDWGRDEKLFS. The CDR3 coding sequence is TGTGCCAGCAGCCAAGACTGGGGGCGTGATGAAAAACTGTTTTCT.

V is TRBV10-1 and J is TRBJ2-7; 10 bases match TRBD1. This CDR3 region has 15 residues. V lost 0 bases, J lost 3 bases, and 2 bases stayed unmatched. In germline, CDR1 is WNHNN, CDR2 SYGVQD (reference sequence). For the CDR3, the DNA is TGCGCCAGCAGTGAGTCGGACAGGGGGAACTACGAGCAGTACTTC. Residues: CASSESDRGNYEQYF.

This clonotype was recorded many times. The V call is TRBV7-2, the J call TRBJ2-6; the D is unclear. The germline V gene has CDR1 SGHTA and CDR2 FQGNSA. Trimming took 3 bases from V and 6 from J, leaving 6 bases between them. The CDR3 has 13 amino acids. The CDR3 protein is CASSFRLANVLTF. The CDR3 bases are TGTGCCAGCAGCTTTAGGTTGGCCAACGTCCTGACTTTC.

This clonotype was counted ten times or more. CDR3 DNA sequence: TGTGCCAGCAGCCCCTTCGGGGAGGTCCACGAGCAGTACTTC. Encoded protein: CASSPFGEVHEQYF. The chain couples TRBV7-2 to TRBJ2-7; D is perhaps TRBD2 (6 bases). The CDR3 runs to 14 residues. V lost 5 bases to trimming and J lost 5 bases, with 16 bases between them. Germline V CDR1 and CDR2: SGHTA, FQGNSA. Filled out from reference TRBV7-2 and TRBJ2-7, the complete variable domain reads GAGVSQSPSNKVTEKGKDVELRCDPISGHTALYWYRQSLGQGLEFLIYFQGNSAPDKSGLPSDRFSAERTGGSVSTLTIQRTQQEDSAVYLCASSPFGEVHEQYFGPGTRLTVT.